This T cell receptor beta chain appears in the sequencing data of a study of T cells in Graves' hyperthyroidism and ophthalmopathy. Stable Graves' hyperthyroidism denoted no ophthalmopathy progression over 18 months. Researchers took RNA transcripts and amplified the TCR beta CDR3 regions from them. An initial round of RT-PCR targeting the TCR CDR3 relied on the HTBI primer set. TCRdb redid the calling of the multiplex PCR reads with MiXCR, one entry per CDR3 protein. The table has 350,000 to 400,000 distinct CDR3 sequences, 15% seen once. This CDR3 spans 15 amino acids. V gave up 5 bases and J gave up 8 bases, with 19 bases separating them. In germline, CDR1 is SEHNR, CDR2 FQNEAQ (reference sequence).

The source of this sequence is a woman aged 25 to 45 with Graves' hyperthyroidism. Specimen: blood. J is TRBJ2-1 and V is TRBV7-9; D possibly corresponds to TRBD2 (6 bases). CDR3 protein: CASSPRTKKRDEQFF. CDR3 sequence (DNA): TGTGCCAGCAGCCCCAGGACTAAAAAACGGGATGAGCAGTTCTTC.